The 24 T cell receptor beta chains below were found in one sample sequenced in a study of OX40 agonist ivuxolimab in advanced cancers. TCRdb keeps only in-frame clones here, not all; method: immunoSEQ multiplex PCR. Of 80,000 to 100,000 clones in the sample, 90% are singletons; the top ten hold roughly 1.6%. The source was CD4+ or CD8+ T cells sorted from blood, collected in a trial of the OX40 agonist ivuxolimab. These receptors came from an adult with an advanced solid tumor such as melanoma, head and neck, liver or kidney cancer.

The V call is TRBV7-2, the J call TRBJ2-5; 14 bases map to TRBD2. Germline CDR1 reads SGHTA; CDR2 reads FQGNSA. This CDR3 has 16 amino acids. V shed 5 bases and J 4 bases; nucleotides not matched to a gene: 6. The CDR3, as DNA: TGTGCCAGCAGCCTGACTAGCGGGAGGGCCGCAGAGACCCAGTACTTC. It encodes CASSLTSGRAAETQYF.

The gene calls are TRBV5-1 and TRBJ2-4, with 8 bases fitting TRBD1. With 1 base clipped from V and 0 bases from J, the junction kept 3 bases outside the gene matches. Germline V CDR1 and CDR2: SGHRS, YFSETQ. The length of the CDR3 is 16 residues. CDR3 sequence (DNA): TGCGCCAGCAGCTTGTCAGGGGGCGAAGCCAAAAACATTCAGTACTTC. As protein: CASSLSGGEAKNIQYF.

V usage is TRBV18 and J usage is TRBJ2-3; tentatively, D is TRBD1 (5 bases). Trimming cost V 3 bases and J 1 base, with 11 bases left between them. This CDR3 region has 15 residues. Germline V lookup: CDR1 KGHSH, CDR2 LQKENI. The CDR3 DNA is TGTGCCAGCTCACCGGGCCTCAGGGGCACAGATACGCAGTATTTT. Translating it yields CASSPGLRGTDTQYF. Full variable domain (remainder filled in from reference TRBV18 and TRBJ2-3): NAGVMQNPRHLVRRRGQEARLRCSPMKGHSHVYWYRQLPEEGLKFMVYLQKENIIDESGMPKERFSAEFPKEGPSILRIQQVVRGDSAAYFCASSPGLRGTDTQYFGPGTRLTVL.

CDR3 bases: TGTGCCAGCAGTTTGGCTGGGCGGCGGACAGGGGGTCCGGACTATGGCTACACCTTC. It specifies CASSLAGRRTGGPDYGYTF. The rearrangement uses TRBV28 and TRBJ1-2, with 10 bases lining up with TRBD1. Germline V gene lookup returns CDR1 MDHEN and CDR2 SYDVKM. The CDR3 runs to 19 residues. V lost 3 bases, J lost 3 bases, and 16 bases stayed unmatched.

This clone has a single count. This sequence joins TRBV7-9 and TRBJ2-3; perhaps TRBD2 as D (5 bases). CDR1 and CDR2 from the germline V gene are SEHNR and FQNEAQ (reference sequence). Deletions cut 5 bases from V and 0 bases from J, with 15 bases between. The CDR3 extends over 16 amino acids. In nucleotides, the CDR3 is TGTGCCAGCAGCCGTCTCTTTCGGACTAGCACAGATACGCAGTATTTT. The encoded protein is CASSRLFRTSTDTQYF.

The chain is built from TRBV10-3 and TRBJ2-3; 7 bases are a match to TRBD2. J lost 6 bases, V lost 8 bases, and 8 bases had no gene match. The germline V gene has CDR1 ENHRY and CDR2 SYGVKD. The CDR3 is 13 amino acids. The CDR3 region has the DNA TGTGCCATCGGAAGCGGGGAGGGGGATACGCAGTATTTT. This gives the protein CAIGSGEGDTQYF.

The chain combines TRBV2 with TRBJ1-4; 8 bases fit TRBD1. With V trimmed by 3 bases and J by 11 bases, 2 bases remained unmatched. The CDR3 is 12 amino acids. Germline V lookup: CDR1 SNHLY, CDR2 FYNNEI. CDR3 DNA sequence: TGTGCCAGCAGTGAGGACAGGGCCAAACTGTTTTTT. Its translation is CASSEDRAKLFF.

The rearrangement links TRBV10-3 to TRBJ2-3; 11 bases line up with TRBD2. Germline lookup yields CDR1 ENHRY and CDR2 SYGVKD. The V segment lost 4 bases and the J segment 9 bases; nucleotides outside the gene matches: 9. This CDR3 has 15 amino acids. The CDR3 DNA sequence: TGTGCCATCAGTGGAGCCGAACGACTAGCGGGGACGCAGTATTTT. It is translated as CAISGAERLAGTQYF.

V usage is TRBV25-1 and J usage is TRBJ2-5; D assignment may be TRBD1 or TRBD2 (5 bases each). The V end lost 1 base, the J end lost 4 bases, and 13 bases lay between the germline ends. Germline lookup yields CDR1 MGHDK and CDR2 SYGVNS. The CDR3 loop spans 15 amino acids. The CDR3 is CASSEFKGSRETQYF. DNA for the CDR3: TGTGCCAGCAGTGAATTCAAGGGGAGTCGAGAGACCCAGTACTTC.

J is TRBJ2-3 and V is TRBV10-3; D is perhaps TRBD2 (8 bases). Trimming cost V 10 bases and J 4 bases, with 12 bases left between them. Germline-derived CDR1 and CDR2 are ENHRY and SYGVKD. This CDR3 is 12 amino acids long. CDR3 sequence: CATGGLADTQYF. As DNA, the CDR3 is TGTGCCACAGGGGGACTAGCAGATACGCAGTATTTT.

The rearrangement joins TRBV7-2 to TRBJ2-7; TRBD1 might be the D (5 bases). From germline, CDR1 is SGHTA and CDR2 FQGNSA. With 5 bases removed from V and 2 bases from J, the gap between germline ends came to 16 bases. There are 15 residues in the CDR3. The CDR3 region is CASSQQVAVTYEQYF. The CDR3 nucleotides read TGTGCCAGCAGCCAACAGGTTGCGGTCACCTACGAGCAGTACTTC.

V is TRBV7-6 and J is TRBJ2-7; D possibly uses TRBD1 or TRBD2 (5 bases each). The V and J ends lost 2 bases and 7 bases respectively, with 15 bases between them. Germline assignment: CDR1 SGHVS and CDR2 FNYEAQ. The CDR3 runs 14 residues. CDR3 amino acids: CASSLSQGVMEQYF. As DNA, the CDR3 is TGTGCCAGCAGCTTAAGCCAGGGAGTCATGGAGCAGTACTTC.

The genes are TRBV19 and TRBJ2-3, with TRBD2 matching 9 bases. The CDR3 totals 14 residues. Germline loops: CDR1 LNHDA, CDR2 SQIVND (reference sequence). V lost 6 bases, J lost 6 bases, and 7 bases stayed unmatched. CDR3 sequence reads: CASRRTSDGDTQYF. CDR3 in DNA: TGTGCCAGTAGACGGACTAGCGATGGGGATACGCAGTATTTT.

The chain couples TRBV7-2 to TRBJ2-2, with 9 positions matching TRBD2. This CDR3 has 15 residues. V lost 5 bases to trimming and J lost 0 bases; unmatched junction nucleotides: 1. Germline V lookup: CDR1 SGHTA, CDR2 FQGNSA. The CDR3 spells CASSRLAANTGELFF. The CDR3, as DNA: TGTGCCAGCAGCCGACTAGCGGCGAACACCGGGGAGCTGTTTTTT.

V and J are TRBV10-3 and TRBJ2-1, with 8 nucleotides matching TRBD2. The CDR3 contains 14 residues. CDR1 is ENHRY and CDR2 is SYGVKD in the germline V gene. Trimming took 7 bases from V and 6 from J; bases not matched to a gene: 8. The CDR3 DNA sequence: TGTGCCATCAAGACTCCGGGAGGGCGCAATGAGCAGTTCTTC. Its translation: CAIKTPGGRNEQFF.

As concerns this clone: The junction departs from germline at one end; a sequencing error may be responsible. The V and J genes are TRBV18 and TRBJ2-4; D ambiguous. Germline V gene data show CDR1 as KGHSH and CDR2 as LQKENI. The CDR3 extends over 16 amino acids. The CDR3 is CAGSPSTSSTKNIQYF. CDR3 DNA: TGTGCCGGCTCTCCTTCGACTTCCTCGACTAAAAACATTCAGTACTTC.

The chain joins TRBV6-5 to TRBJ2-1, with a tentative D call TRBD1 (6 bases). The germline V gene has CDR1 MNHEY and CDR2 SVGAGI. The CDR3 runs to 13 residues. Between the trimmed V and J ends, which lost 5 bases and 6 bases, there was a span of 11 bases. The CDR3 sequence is CASSPTGTNEQFF. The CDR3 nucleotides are TGTGCCAGCAGTCCCACAGGGACCAATGAGCAGTTCTTC.

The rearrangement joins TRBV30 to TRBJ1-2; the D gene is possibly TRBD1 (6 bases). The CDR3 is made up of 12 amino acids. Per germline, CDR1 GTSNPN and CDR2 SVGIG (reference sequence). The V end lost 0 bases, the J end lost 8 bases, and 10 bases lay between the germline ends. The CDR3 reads CAWSVYREGYTF. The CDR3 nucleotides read TGTGCCTGGAGTGTATACAGGGAAGGCTACACCTTC.

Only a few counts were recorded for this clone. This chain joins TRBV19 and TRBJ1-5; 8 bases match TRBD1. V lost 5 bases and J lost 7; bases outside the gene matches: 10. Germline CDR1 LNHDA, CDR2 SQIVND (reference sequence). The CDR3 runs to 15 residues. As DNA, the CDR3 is TGTGCCAGTAGTGCGACAGGGGAACATAGCCAGCCCCAGCATTTT. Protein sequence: CASSATGEHSQPQHF.

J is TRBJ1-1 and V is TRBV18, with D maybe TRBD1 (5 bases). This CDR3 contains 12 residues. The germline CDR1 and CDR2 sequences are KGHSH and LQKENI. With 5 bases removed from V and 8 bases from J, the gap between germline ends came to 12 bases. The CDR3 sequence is CASSAGGDEAFF. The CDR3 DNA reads TGTGCCAGCTCAGCCGGTGGGGACGAAGCTTTCTTT.

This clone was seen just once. CDR3 DNA: TGTGCCAGTAGTCCCGGACAGACTCCCTACAATGAGCAGTTCTTC. Encoded protein: CASSPGQTPYNEQFF. This sequence joins TRBV19 and TRBJ2-1; a weak D match, TRBD1 (6 bases). Germline V gives CDR1 LNHDA, CDR2 SQIVND (reference sequence). The length of the CDR3 is 15 residues. Trimming took off 5 bases at V and 2 bases at J, with 13 bases between the two ends.

The chain's CDR3 is CASSHPGRETQYF. CDR3 nucleotide sequence: TGTGCCAGCAGCCACCCGGGTCGGGAGACCCAGTACTTC. J is TRBJ2-5 and V is TRBV14; D not resolved. The germline V gene has CDR1 SGHDN and CDR2 FVKESK. The CDR3 sequence is 13 residues long. V was cut by 3 bases and J by 5 bases, with 10 bases left in between.

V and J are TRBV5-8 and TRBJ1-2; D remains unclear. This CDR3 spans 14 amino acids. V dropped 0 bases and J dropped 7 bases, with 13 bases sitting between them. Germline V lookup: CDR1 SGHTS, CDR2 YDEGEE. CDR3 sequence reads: CASSLEAPVGGYTF. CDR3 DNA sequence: TGTGCCAGCAGCTTGGAGGCCCCGGTGGGTGGCTACACCTTC.

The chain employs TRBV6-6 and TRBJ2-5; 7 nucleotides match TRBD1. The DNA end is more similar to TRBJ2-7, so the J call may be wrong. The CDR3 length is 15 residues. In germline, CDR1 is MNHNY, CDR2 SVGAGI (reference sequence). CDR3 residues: CASSYSRQGGYEQYF. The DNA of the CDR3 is TGTGCCAGCAGTTACTCGAGACAGGGTGGCTACGAGCAGTACTTC.